These 27 T cell receptor beta chains were all obtained from the same sample, sequenced in a study of PD-1 blockade in classical Hodgkin lymphoma. Clones were read by immunoSEQ multiplex PCR, and TCRdb kept only the in-frame ones, dropping some. Among tens of thousands of clones listed, approximately 80% were seen once. The time point is: cycle 4 day 1 (C4D1), after 6 weeks of nivolumab. Each patient relapsed following autologous stem cell transplantation, and prior brentuximab vedotin exposure differed. Source: peripheral blood mononuclear cells (PBMCs), taken before the fourth cycle of nivolumab. The receptors originated from a human donor with classical Hodgkin lymphoma.

This sequence joins TRBV6-6 and TRBJ1-1; 10 nucleotides agree with TRBD1. Per germline, CDR1 MNHNY and CDR2 SVGAGI (reference sequence). The V segment lost 7 bases and the J segment 6 bases; nucleotides outside the gene matches: 8. The CDR3 is made up of 14 amino acids. CDR3 bases: TGTGCCAGCACCCGGGACAGGGGAGTCGCTGAAGCTTTCTTT. Translated, it gives CASTRDRGVAEAFF.

The chain carries TRBV6-6 and TRBJ2-7, with 11 positions matching TRBD1. The V and J ends lost 10 bases and 5 bases, in that order; junction bases with no gene match: 13. The CDR3 has 15 amino acids. The germline V gene has CDR1 MNHNY and CDR2 SVGAGI (reference sequence). The CDR3 DNA is TGTGCCATCCGACTTGCCGGGACAGGGGGAAACGAGCAGTACTTC. Translation gives CAIRLAGTGGNEQYF.

This chain uses TRBV5-5 with TRBJ2-1; 7 bases align to TRBD2. The CDR3 covers 14 residues. The trim removed 0 bases at V and 8 bases at J, leaving 5 bases unmatched. The germline V gene has CDR1 SGHKS and CDR2 YYEKEE (reference sequence). In DNA form, the CDR3 reads TGTGCCAGCAGCTTGGACAACCTAGCGGATGAGCAGTTCTTC. Protein product: CASSLDNLADEQFF.

This rearrangement joins TRBV9 to TRBJ2-5; D not certain. Trimming shortened V by 2 bases and J by 2 bases, and 7 bases separated the two germline ends. The CDR3 consists of 13 residues. Per germline, CDR1 SGDLS and CDR2 YYNGEE. CDR3 region: CASSVARQETQYF. The CDR3 DNA is TGTGCCAGCAGCGTGGCGCGGCAAGAGACCCAGTACTTC.

This clone was recorded once. V is TRBV5-6 and J is TRBJ2-1; tentative D call: TRBD2 (6 bases). The V gene lost 0 bases and the J gene lost 0 bases, with 13 bases spanning the gap. Germline assignment: CDR1 SGHDT and CDR2 YYEEEE. The CDR3 sequence is 17 residues long. Written as DNA, the CDR3 is TGTGCCAGCAGCTTGGCTACTAGCTGGAGCTCCTACAATGAGCAGTTCTTC. The encoded protein is CASSLATSWSSYNEQFF.

V is TRBV5-4 and J is TRBJ1-4, with 7 bases identical to TRBD1. Germline lookup yields CDR1 SGHNT and CDR2 YYREEE (reference sequence). V dropped 3 bases and J dropped 5; count of bases not matched to a gene: 7. The CDR3 spans 15 residues. CDR3 in DNA: TGTGCCAGCAGCTCGCCCGGGACAGTAAATGAAAAACTGTTTTTT. Its translation: CASSSPGTVNEKLFF.

The chain employs TRBV5-1 and TRBJ1-2; D call uncertain. Germline loops: CDR1 SGHRS, CDR2 YFSETQ. Trimming shortened V by 0 bases and J by 3 bases, and 6 bases separated the two germline ends. This CDR3 comprises 13 residues. CDR3 amino acids: CASSLEADYGYTF. As DNA, the CDR3 is TGCGCCAGCAGCTTGGAGGCAGACTATGGCTACACCTTC. Full variable domain (rest looked up from reference TRBV5-1 and TRBJ1-2): KAGVTQTPRYLIKTRGQQVTLSCSPISGHRSVSWYQQTPGQGLQFLFEYFSETQRNKGNFPGRFSGRQFSNSRSEMNVSTLELGDSALYLCASSLEADYGYTFGSGTRLTVV.

The chain joins TRBV7-3 to TRBJ2-3; 9 bases fit TRBD1. J gave up 3 bases and V 4 bases, and 5 bases lay outside the gene matches. The germline V gene encodes CDR1 SGHTA and CDR2 FQGTGA. The CDR3 runs 15 residues. The CDR3 nucleotides are TGTGCCAGCAGCTCGGGACAGGGACTAACAGATACGCAGTATTTT. This encodes CASSSGQGLTDTQYF.

The chain uses TRBV5-1 and TRBJ1-1; D unclear. The CDR3 has 15 amino acids. The germline V and J ends were trimmed by 0 bases and 2 bases, with 11 bases remaining between them. In germline, CDR1 is SGHRS, CDR2 YFSETQ. The CDR3 protein is CASSLVLGGNTEAFF. CDR3 DNA sequence: TGCGCCAGCAGCTTGGTGCTTGGAGGAAACACTGAAGCTTTCTTT. Complete variable domain (other parts from reference TRBV5-1 and TRBJ1-1): KAGVTQTPRYLIKTRGQQVTLSCSPISGHRSVSWYQQTPGQGLQFLFEYFSETQRNKGNFPGRFSGRQFSNSRSEMNVSTLELGDSALYLCASSLVLGGNTEAFFGQGTRLTVV.

The chain carries TRBV9 and TRBJ1-1, with a weak D call TRBD1 (5 bases). Germline V gene data show CDR1 as SGDLS and CDR2 as YYNGEE. Trimming removed 9 bases from V and 0 bases from J, with 21 bases in between. This CDR3 comprises 16 residues. Here the CDR3 reads CATTPGGYSMNTEAFF. DNA for the CDR3: TGTGCCACCACCCCCGGGGGTTACTCCATGAACACTGAAGCTTTCTTT.

This clone was recorded once. The V call is TRBV29-1, the J call TRBJ2-2; 9 bases agree with TRBD1. Germline V CDR1 and CDR2: SQVTM, ANQGSEA. This CDR3 is 13 amino acids long. V lost 7 bases and J lost 7; bases outside the gene matches: 7. In DNA form, the CDR3 reads TGCAGCGCCAGGACAGGGGCGAGCGGGGAGCTGTTTTTT. It translates to CSARTGASGELFF.

The gene calls are TRBV28 and TRBJ2-3; tentatively, D is TRBD2 (6 bases). CDR3 size: 15 residues. Per the germline V gene, CDR1 is MDHEN and CDR2 is SYDVKM. The V end was cut by 5 bases, the J end by 7 bases, with 19 bases between. CDR3 sequence (DNA): TGTGCCAGCAGTCCCCCCGCGGGGTCGGGTAATACGCAGTATTTT. Protein: CASSPPAGSGNTQYF.

The chain uses TRBV6-1 and TRBJ1-5; 7 bases are a match to TRBD1. The CDR3 runs to 16 residues. Germline assignment: CDR1 MNHNS and CDR2 SASEGT. The J segment lost 2 bases and the V segment lost 6 bases, leaving 10 bases of the junction unmatched. This chain's CDR3 is CASREQGMVGNQPQHF. DNA of the CDR3: TGTGCCAGCAGAGAACAGGGGATGGTGGGCAATCAGCCCCAGCATTTT.

The chain recombines TRBV7-2 with TRBJ2-1; D perhaps matches TRBD2 (6 bases). The V gene lost 6 bases and the J gene lost 8 bases, with 20 bases spanning the gap. The CDR3 has 15 residues. Germline V gene sequence: CDR1 SGHTA, CDR2 FQGNSA. The DNA for the CDR3 is TGTGCCAGCAGGTCCCGGGACTCGTTACTCTATGAGCAGTTCTTC. Residues: CASRSRDSLLYEQFF.

The chain recombines TRBV4-3 with TRBJ2-7; unclear D gene. The CDR3 is 14 amino acids. Trimming pared 1 base from V and 3 bases from J, leaving 10 bases between. CDR1 LGHNA and CDR2 YSLEER come from the germline V gene. The CDR3 DNA sequence: TGCGCCAGCAGCCAAGTAGGGTGGGACTACGAGCAGTACTTC. Its translation is CASSQVGWDYEQYF.

The V and J genes are TRBV5-1 and TRBJ1-1; 7 nucleotides align to TRBD1. Germline V gives CDR1 SGHRS, CDR2 YFSETQ. With V trimmed by 7 bases and J by 4 bases, 7 bases remained unmatched. This CDR3 has 13 amino acids. CDR3 in amino acids: CASGGQSGTEAFF. The CDR3 coding sequence is TGCGCCAGCGGGGGACAGTCGGGCACTGAAGCTTTCTTT.

This clone was observed a few times. This chain links TRBV19 with TRBJ1-2, with no clear D. Germline-derived CDR1 and CDR2 are LNHDA and SQIVND (reference sequence). The length of the CDR3 is 14 residues. V was clipped by 4 bases and J by 5 bases, with 14 bases between them. CDR3 in DNA: TGTGCCAGTAGTAGCCTCGGCAGCGATTATGGCTACACCTTC. As protein: CASSSLGSDYGYTF.

In its sample, this clone was seen a few times. This chain uses TRBV30 with TRBJ1-1; D is uncertain. Trimming pared 1 base from V and 1 base from J, leaving 13 bases between. The V gene's germline CDR1 is GTSNPN and CDR2 SVGIG (reference sequence). The CDR3 spans 15 residues. DNA for the CDR3: TGTGCCTGGAGTGGGATCCCGCGAGCGAACACTGAAGCTTTCTTT. This gives the protein CAWSGIPRANTEAFF.

In regard to this clone: Other DNA sequences within the sample encode an identical CDR3. This sequence joins TRBV11-2 and TRBJ2-7; a weak D match, TRBD2 (7 bases). Per the germline V gene, CDR1 is SGHAT and CDR2 is FQNNGV. V was clipped by 0 bases and J by 1 base, with 13 bases between them. The CDR3 has 16 amino acids. The CDR3 DNA reads TGTGCCAGCAGCTTAGAGGGGGGGACATTGTCCTACGAGCAGTACTTC. Its translation: CASSLEGGTLSYEQYF.

The chain's CDR3 is CASKPGIQETQYF. The CDR3 DNA is TGTGCCAGCAAACCGGGGATCCAAGAGACCCAGTACTTC. V and J are TRBV5-6 and TRBJ2-5, with D perhaps TRBD2 (5 bases). V lost 6 bases and J 1 base, leaving 10 bases between the germline ends. The CDR3 consists of 13 residues. The germline V gene encodes CDR1 SGHDT and CDR2 YYEEEE.

This clone came up once. CDR3 sequence: CAISEFGGQANTEAFF. In DNA form, the CDR3 reads TGTGCCATCAGTGAGTTCGGGGGACAGGCGAACACTGAAGCTTTCTTT. The chain joins TRBV10-3 to TRBJ1-1; 8 bases are shared with TRBD1. The CDR3 contains 16 residues. V shed 1 base and J 1 base; nucleotides not matched to a gene: 5. Germline lookup yields CDR1 ENHRY and CDR2 SYGVKD.

The V gene is TRBV9, the J gene TRBJ2-3, with 10 bases matching TRBD2. In germline, CDR1 is SGDLS, CDR2 YYNGEE. The trim removed 0 bases at V and 6 bases at J, leaving 7 bases unmatched. The CDR3 is 16 amino acids. As DNA, the CDR3 is TGTGCCAGCAGCGTAGATCCAGCGGGGGGGCTGGATACGCAGTATTTT. This encodes CASSVDPAGGLDTQYF.

The V gene is TRBV7-2, the J gene TRBJ2-7, with TRBD1 matching over 7 bases. The germline V gene encodes CDR1 SGHTA and CDR2 FQGNSA. The V gene end was trimmed by 4 bases and the J gene end by 3 bases; junction bases not matched to a gene: 6. This CDR3 comprises 14 residues. The CDR3 reads CASSSQGILYEQYF. DNA for the CDR3: TGTGCCAGCAGCTCACAGGGGATTCTCTACGAGCAGTACTTC.

V gene TRBV7-2 combines with J gene TRBJ2-5; tentative D call: TRBD1 (5 bases). V dropped 5 bases and J dropped 5 bases, with 15 bases sitting between them. Germline CDR1 is SGHTA and CDR2 is FQGNSA. There are 14 residues in the CDR3. Here the CDR3 reads CASSPSRAQETQYF. Written as DNA, the CDR3 is TGTGCCAGCAGCCCCTCCAGGGCACAGGAGACCCAGTACTTC.

The rearrangement joins TRBV9 to TRBJ2-2, with 12 bases identical to TRBD2. Per germline, CDR1 SGDLS and CDR2 YYNGEE. The CDR3 spans 18 residues. V dropped 1 base and J dropped 5; count of bases not matched to a gene: 9. The CDR3 DNA sequence: TGTGCCAGCAGCGTAAGGACTAGCGGGATACCCGGGACCGGGGAGCTGTTTTTT. This sequence encodes CASSVRTSGIPGTGELFF.

The chain combines TRBV27 with TRBJ2-1; D is possibly TRBD2 (5 bases). The germline V and J ends were trimmed by 4 bases and 0 bases, with 10 bases remaining between them. This CDR3 is 15 amino acids long. From germline, CDR1 is MNHEY and CDR2 SMNVEV (reference sequence). This CDR3 is CASSSRGSSYNEQFF. In DNA, the CDR3 is TGTGCCAGCAGTTCACGTGGGAGCTCCTACAATGAGCAGTTCTTC.

The chain is built from TRBV7-6 and TRBJ2-5; D is unclear. Trimming left V 5 bases short and J 7 bases short, with 8 bases between. CDR3 length equals 11 residues. CDR1 is SGHVS and CDR2 is FNYEAQ in the germline V gene. CDR3 in DNA: TGTGCCAGCAGCCCGGGTGGGACCCAGTACTTC. Residues: CASSPGGTQYF.